This entry features one T cell receptor beta chain sequence. MiXCR, run by TCRdb on the reads, gives a single entry per CDR3 protein. The sample has roughly 630,000 distinct CDR3 sequences, about 24% seen once. This record belongs to a study of T cell repertoires in cytomegalovirus infection. On the study more broadly: It can be stated that public TCR beta signatures indicated CMV infection as well as a matching HLA type.

Germline V gene data show CDR1 as SQVTM and CDR2 as ANQGSEA. This CDR3 contains 12 residues. Trimming took 2 bases from V and 7 from J, leaving 8 bases between them. This chain connects TRBV29-1 to TRBJ2-2; possible D gene TRBD2, 5 bases. This clonotype was obtained from a human donor in good health (CMV status not recorded). Some clones in this sample may be carry-over from other donors' samples. Sequencing was performed on CD8+ T cells from PBMCs. CDR3 amino acids: CSVEMRVGELFF. CDR3 DNA: TGCAGCGTTGAAATGAGGGTCGGGGAGCTGTTTTTT.